This T cell receptor (beta chain) was profiled in a study of blood T cell repertoires in COVID-19. TCRdb's copy holds only in-frame clones and misses some; the assay was immunoSEQ multiplex PCR. The data hold 180,000 or so clones, with 85% to 90% observed a single time. This clone was detected only once. Germline values: CDR1 SEHNR, CDR2 FQNEAQ (reference sequence). V lost 4 bases, J lost 6 bases, and 18 bases lay in between. The CDR3 loop spans 16 amino acids. The receptor comes from a man younger than 35 with active or convalescent COVID-19. The rearrangement joins TRBV7-9 to TRBJ2-2; perhaps TRBD1 as D (6 bases). Sequencing was performed on peripheral blood. The DNA of the CDR3 is TGTGCCAGCAGCTCTGTAAACAGGGCTTCGGCCGGGGAGCTGTTTTTT. Translation: CASSSVNRASAGELFF.